The 24 T cell receptor beta chains below come from one sample, sequenced in a study of blood T cell repertoires in COVID-19. Data came from immunoSEQ multiplex PCR; TCRdb stores just in-frame clones and leaves some out. Among 240,000 or so clones listed, 80% to 85% were seen once. The sequenced sample was peripheral blood. These receptor sequences come from a woman between 18 and 29 years old with acute or convalescent COVID-19.

The chain is built from TRBV5-1 and TRBJ2-1; D might be TRBD2 (5 bases). In germline, CDR1 is SGHRS, CDR2 YFSETQ. The ends were cut back, 0 bases at V and 1 base at J, with 8 bases in the middle. The CDR3 runs to 15 residues. This CDR3 is CASSLETGSYNEQFF. The CDR3 bases are TGCGCCAGCAGCTTGGAGACGGGATCCTACAATGAGCAGTTCTTC.

The chain joins TRBV7-2 to TRBJ2-3, with 7 bases identical to TRBD2. CDR1 is SGHTA, CDR2 FQGNSA, per germline. V dropped 1 base and J dropped 3; count of bases not matched to a gene: 10. CDR3 size: 17 residues. CDR3 DNA: TGTGCCAGCAGCTTAGTTGAACTAGCGAGAGGTACAGATACGCAGTATTTT. This gives the protein CASSLVELARGTDTQYF.

This chain joins TRBV6-5 and TRBJ1-1; D gene uncertain. The germline V gene encodes CDR1 MNHEY and CDR2 SVGAGI. V lost 8 bases, J lost 1 base, and 8 bases lay in between. The CDR3 contains 12 residues. In nucleotides, the CDR3 is TGTGCCAGCCTCGGAGCGAACACTGAAGCTTTCTTT. Its protein is CASLGANTEAFF.

This rearrangement joins TRBV12-5 to TRBJ2-1; 11 bases agree with TRBD2. The CDR3 is made up of 15 amino acids. The V gene's germline CDR1 is LGHNT and CDR2 FRNRAP. The J segment lost 5 bases and the V segment lost 5 bases, leaving 5 bases of the junction unmatched. Written as DNA, the CDR3 is TGTGCTAGTGGTACGGGACTAGCGGTTAACAATGAGCAGTTCTTC. It yields the protein CASGTGLAVNNEQFF.

The chain couples TRBV12-5 to TRBJ2-1; D possibly corresponds to TRBD1 (5 bases). V shed 0 bases and J shed 1 base, with 7 bases lying between them. CDR1 LGHNT and CDR2 FRNRAP come from the germline V gene. The CDR3 consists of 15 residues. CDR3 nucleotides: TGTGCTAGTGGTTTGGTAGGGGTGTCCTACAATGAGCAGTTCTTC. Its translation: CASGLVGVSYNEQFF.

This chain uses TRBV6-5 with TRBJ1-1, with TRBD1 as a possible D gene (5 bases). CDR1 and CDR2 from the germline V gene are MNHEY and SVGAGI. V dropped 0 bases and J dropped 4 bases, with 9 bases sitting between them. The length of the CDR3 is 14 residues. In DNA, the CDR3 is TGTGCCAGCAGTTACTCGATCGGGGGCACTGAAGCTTTCTTT. It codes for CASSYSIGGTEAFF.

Comments on this clone: The sample has other DNA sequences that encode this CDR3 too. The V and J genes are TRBV6-5 and TRBJ2-7, with D uncertain. The ends were cut back, 0 bases at V and 4 bases at J, with 7 bases in the middle. Germline values: CDR1 MNHEY, CDR2 SVGAGI. The CDR3 is made up of 13 amino acids. CDR3 DNA: TGTGCCAGCAGTTACTCGCGCACTTACGAGCAGTACTTC. Its protein product is CASSYSRTYEQYF.

The gene calls are TRBV30 and TRBJ2-1; TRBD2 matches at 15 bases. Unmatched junction bases numbered 2, after V lost 5 bases and J lost 12 bases. Per germline, CDR1 GTSNPN and CDR2 SVGIG (reference sequence). The CDR3 covers 12 residues. The CDR3 bases are TGTGCCTGGGGGACTAGCGGGAGGCTGCAGTTCTTC. This encodes CAWGTSGRLQFF.

The V call is TRBV5-1, the J call TRBJ1-3; D gene ambiguous. This CDR3 spans 14 amino acids. Per the germline V gene, CDR1 is SGHRS and CDR2 is YFSETQ. The germline V and J ends were trimmed by 1 base and 5 bases, with 10 bases remaining between them. CDR3 coding DNA: TGCGCCAGCAGCTTGAACGCGGAGAGAAACACCATATATTTT. This sequence encodes CASSLNAERNTIYF.

In DNA, the CDR3 is TGTGCCATCAGTGCCGGGTTCACTGAAGCTTTCTTT. Amino acid sequence: CAISAGFTEAFF. This chain joins TRBV10-3 and TRBJ1-1, with unresolved D. Germline CDR1 reads ENHRY; CDR2 reads SYGVKD. This CDR3 spans 12 amino acids. Trimming took off 4 bases at V and 4 bases at J, with 7 bases between the two ends.

The chain links TRBV5-6 to TRBJ2-1; no reliable D call. Germline CDR1 and CDR2: SGHDT and YYEEEE. The V end lost 0 bases, the J end lost 9 bases, and 4 bases lay between the germline ends. The CDR3 is 11 amino acids. CDR3 sequence: CASSLGVEQFF. CDR3 DNA sequence: TGTGCCAGCAGCTTGGGCGTTGAGCAGTTCTTC.

V gene TRBV28 combines with J gene TRBJ2-7, with 12 bases fitting TRBD2. This CDR3 has 16 amino acids. V dropped 2 bases and J dropped 6; count of bases not matched to a gene: 8. Germline assignment: CDR1 MDHEN and CDR2 SYDVKM. CDR3 coding DNA: TGTGCCAGCAGTTTAGCTAGCGGGAGGGCCGCGGTCGAGCAGTACTTC. Its protein is CASSLASGRAAVEQYF.

The chain employs TRBV5-6 and TRBJ1-2; D remains ambiguous. Deletions cut 0 bases from V and 8 bases from J, with 14 bases between. This CDR3 contains 14 residues. Per the germline V gene, CDR1 is SGHDT and CDR2 is YYEEEE. The CDR3 sequence is CASSLDAKAGGYTF. The CDR3 nucleotides read TGTGCCAGCAGCTTGGACGCCAAAGCGGGAGGCTACACCTTC.

The V and J genes are TRBV9 and TRBJ2-7; 9 bases are shared with TRBD2. The V gene's germline CDR1 is SGDLS and CDR2 YYNGEE. CDR3 size: 17 residues. Losses at the gene ends were 0 bases for V and 3 bases for J; bases not matched to a gene: 10. For the CDR3, the DNA is TGTGCCAGCAGCGTAGGTCTAGCGGGACGCTTAGACTACGAGCAGTACTTC. This sequence encodes CASSVGLAGRLDYEQYF.

The chain couples TRBV14 to TRBJ2-5; 7 bases agree with TRBD2. Trimming took 6 bases from V and 9 from J; bases not matched to a gene: 19. Germline CDR1 reads SGHDN; CDR2 reads FVKESK. The CDR3 has 16 amino acids. CDR3 region: CASSYRRVGREFPQYF. Written as DNA, the CDR3 is TGTGCCAGCAGTTACCGGAGGGTAGGGAGGGAATTCCCCCAGTACTTC.

This chain joins TRBV3-1 (or the pseudogene TRBV3-2) and TRBJ2-1; 11 bases fit TRBD2. Germline-derived CDR1 and CDR2 are LGHDT and YNNKEL (reference sequence). The CDR3 has 21 amino acids. V lost 0 bases to trimming and J lost 3 bases; unmatched junction nucleotides: 16. DNA for the CDR3: TGTGCCAGCAGCCAAGAAGCTCGGGCTAGCGGGAGGAATAGTGGCTACAATGAGCAGTTCTTC. It encodes CASSQEARASGRNSGYNEQFF.

The rearrangement links TRBV6-5 to TRBJ1-1; 7 positions match TRBD1. With V trimmed by 5 bases and J by 1 base, 4 bases remained unmatched. The germline CDR1 and CDR2 sequences are MNHEY and SVGAGI. The CDR3 totals 14 residues. CDR3 sequence: CASSRRQGNTEAFF. For the CDR3, the DNA is TGTGCCAGCAGTCGCCGACAGGGGAACACTGAAGCTTTCTTT.

The rearrangement links TRBV6-2 or TRBV6-3 to TRBJ1-1; 9 bases fit TRBD1. Germline V gene data show CDR1 as MNHEY and CDR2 as SVGEGT. This CDR3 is built from 16 residues. With 4 bases clipped from V and 2 bases from J, the junction kept 8 bases outside the gene matches. The DNA for the CDR3 is TGTGCCAGCAGTTCACCTGACAGGGGGTTAAACACTGAAGCTTTCTTT. It specifies CASSSPDRGLNTEAFF.

This clone was seen only once. The V call is TRBV4-2, the J call TRBJ1-4; TRBD1 matches at 8 bases. CDR1 and CDR2 from the germline V gene are LGHNA and YNFKEQ. There are 15 residues in the CDR3. J lost 8 bases, V lost 5 bases, and 10 bases had no gene match. CDR3 loop: CASSDRQGIGEKLFF. The CDR3 DNA reads TGTGCCAGCAGCGATCGACAGGGGATAGGCGAAAAACTGTTTTTT.

The V gene is TRBV10-3, the J gene TRBJ2-3; TRBD1 aligns across 7 bases. The germline gives CDR1 ENHRY, CDR2 SYGVKD. V dropped 4 bases and J dropped 10; count of bases not matched to a gene: 8. The CDR3 has 13 residues. Here the CDR3 DNA reads TGTGCCATCAGTGGGGCTCAGGGGGATGCGCAGTATTTT. Its translation: CAISGAQGDAQYF.

The rearrangement joins TRBV7-6 to TRBJ1-3; D is perhaps TRBD1 (6 bases). The CDR3 runs to 16 residues. The germline CDR1 and CDR2 sequences are SGHVS and FNYEAQ. The V and J ends lost 0 bases and 2 bases respectively, with 11 bases between them. The CDR3 bases are TGTGCCAGCAGCTTAGCGGGGGGGGCCGCTGGAAACACCATATATTTT. It codes for CASSLAGGAAGNTIYF.

J is TRBJ2-3 and V is TRBV5-4; perhaps TRBD2 as D (6 bases). CDR1 is SGHNT, CDR2 YYREEE, per germline (reference sequence). This CDR3 comprises 15 residues. V gave up 2 bases and J gave up 2 bases, with 12 bases separating them. For the CDR3, the DNA is TGTGCCAGCAGCTTACTAGCTGACCCCACAGATACGCAGTATTTT. Translation: CASSLLADPTDTQYF.

J is TRBJ2-2 and V is TRBV4-3; tentative D call: TRBD2 (6 bases). This CDR3 comprises 18 residues. V lost 1 base, J lost 3 bases, and 18 bases lay in between. Germline lookup yields CDR1 LGHNA and CDR2 YSLEER. The CDR3 sequence: CASSQALFRERDTGELFF. CDR3 bases: TGCGCCAGCAGCCAAGCTCTCTTCCGGGAGCGGGACACCGGGGAGCTGTTTTTT.

A few counts support this clone. CDR3 sequence: CASMVTYEQFF. CDR3 in DNA: TGTGCCAGCATGGTAACTTATGAGCAGTTCTTC. V gene TRBV7-9 combines with J gene TRBJ2-1; D is unclear. The ends were cut back, 7 bases at V and 8 bases at J, with 9 bases in the middle. The germline V gene encodes CDR1 SEHNR and CDR2 FQNEAQ (reference sequence). This CDR3 comprises 11 residues.